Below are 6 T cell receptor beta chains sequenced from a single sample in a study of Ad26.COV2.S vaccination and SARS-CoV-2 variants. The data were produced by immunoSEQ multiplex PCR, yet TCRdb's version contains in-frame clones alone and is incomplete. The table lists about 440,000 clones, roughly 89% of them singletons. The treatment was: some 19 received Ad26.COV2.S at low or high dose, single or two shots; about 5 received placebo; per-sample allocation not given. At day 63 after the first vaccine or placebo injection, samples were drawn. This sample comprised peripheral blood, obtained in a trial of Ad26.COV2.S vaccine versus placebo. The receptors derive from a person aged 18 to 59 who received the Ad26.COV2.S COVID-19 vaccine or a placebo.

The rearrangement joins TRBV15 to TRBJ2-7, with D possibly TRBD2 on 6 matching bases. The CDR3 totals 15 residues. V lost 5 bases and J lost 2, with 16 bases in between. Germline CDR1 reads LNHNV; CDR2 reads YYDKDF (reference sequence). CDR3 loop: CATSPGGTNAYEQYF. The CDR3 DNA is TGTGCCACCAGCCCAGGCGGGACGAACGCCTACGAGCAGTACTTC.

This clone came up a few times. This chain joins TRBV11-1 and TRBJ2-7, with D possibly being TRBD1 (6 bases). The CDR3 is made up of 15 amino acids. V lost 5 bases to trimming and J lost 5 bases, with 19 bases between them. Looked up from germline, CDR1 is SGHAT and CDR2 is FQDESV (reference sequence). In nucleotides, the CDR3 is TGTGCCAGCAGCAACAGCGACAGGTTGGGGGACGAGCAGTACTTC. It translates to CASSNSDRLGDEQYF. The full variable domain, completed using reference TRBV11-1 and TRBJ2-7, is EAEVAQSPRYKITEKSQAVAFWCDPISGHATLYWYRQILGQGPELLVQFQDESVVDDSQLPKDRFSAERLKGVDSTLKIQPAELGDSAMYLCASSNSDRLGDEQYFGPGTRLTVT.

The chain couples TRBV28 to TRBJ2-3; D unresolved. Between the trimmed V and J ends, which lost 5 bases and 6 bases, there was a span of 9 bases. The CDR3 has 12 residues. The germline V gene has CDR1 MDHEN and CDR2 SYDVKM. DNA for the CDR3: TGTGCCAGCAGTCCTACTGAGGATACGCAGTATTTT. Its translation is CASSPTEDTQYF.

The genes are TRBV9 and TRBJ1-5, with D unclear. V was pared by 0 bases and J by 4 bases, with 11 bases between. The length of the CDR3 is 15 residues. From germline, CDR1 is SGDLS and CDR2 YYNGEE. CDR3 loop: CASSVAGRWNQPQHF. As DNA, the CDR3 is TGTGCCAGCAGCGTAGCCGGCAGATGGAATCAGCCCCAGCATTTT. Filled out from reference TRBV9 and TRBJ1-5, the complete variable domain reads DSGVTQTPKHLITATGQRVTLRCSPRSGDLSVYWYQQSLDQGLQFLIQYYNGEERAKGNILERFSAQQFPDLHSELNLSSLELGDSALYFCASSVAGRWNQPQHFGDGTRLSIL.

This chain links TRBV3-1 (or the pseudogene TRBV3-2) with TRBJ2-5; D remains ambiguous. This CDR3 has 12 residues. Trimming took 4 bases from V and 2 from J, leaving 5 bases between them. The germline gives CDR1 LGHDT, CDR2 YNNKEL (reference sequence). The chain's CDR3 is CASSPTQETQYF. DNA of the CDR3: TGTGCCAGCAGCCCAACACAAGAGACCCAGTACTTC.

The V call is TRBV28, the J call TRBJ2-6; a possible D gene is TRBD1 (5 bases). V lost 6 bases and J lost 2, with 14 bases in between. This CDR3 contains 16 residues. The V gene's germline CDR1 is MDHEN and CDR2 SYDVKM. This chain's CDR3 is CASRAGNGPGANVLTF. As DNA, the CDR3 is TGTGCCAGCAGGGCAGGGAACGGGCCTGGGGCCAACGTCCTGACTTTC.